These 29 T cell receptor beta chains were all obtained from the same sample, sequenced in a study of OX40 agonist ivuxolimab in advanced cancers. Measured with immunoSEQ multiplex PCR; TCRdb has only the in-frame clones, and not every one. The profile shows about 86,000 clones, 80% to 90% of them singletons. Source: CD4+ or CD8+ T cells sorted from blood, taken in a trial of the OX40 agonist ivuxolimab. These TCRs come from an adult with an advanced solid tumor such as melanoma, head and neck, liver or kidney cancer.

The chain carries TRBV28 and TRBJ2-2; TRBD2 is a possible D gene (5 bases). The V gene's germline CDR1 is MDHEN and CDR2 SYDVKM. There are 15 residues in the CDR3. V shed 5 bases and J shed 6 bases, with 16 bases lying between them. CDR3 sequence (DNA): TGTGCCAGCAGTCCCTCCCGGGGAACCGCCGGGGAGCTGTTTTTT. Translation gives CASSPSRGTAGELFF. Complete variable domain (other parts from reference TRBV28 and TRBJ2-2): DVKVTQSSRYLVKRTGEKVFLECVQDMDHENMFWYRQDPGLGLRLIYFSYDVKMKEKGDIPEGYSVSREKKERFSLILESASTNQTSMYLCASSPSRGTAGELFFGEGSRLTVL.

This rearrangement joins TRBV7-8 to TRBJ1-4; D not certain. The CDR3 is 18 amino acids. Trimming removed 0 bases from V and 0 bases from J, with 14 bases in between. Germline V gene lookup returns CDR1 SGHVS and CDR2 FQNEAQ. The DNA for the CDR3 is TGTGCCAGCAGCTTAGCCCCCCCACGACTAACAACTAATGAAAAACTGTTTTTT. Amino acid sequence: CASSLAPPRLTTNEKLFF. The entire variable domain, with the rest obtained from reference TRBV7-8 and TRBJ1-4, is as follows: GAGVSQSPRYKVAKRGQDVALRCDPISGHVSLFWYQQALGQGPEFLTYFQNEAQLDKSGLPSDRFFAERPEGSVSTLKIQRTQQEDSAVYLCASSLAPPRLTTNEKLFFGSGTQLSVL.

This chain links TRBV19 with TRBJ1-2; D is undetermined. CDR1 is LNHDA and CDR2 is SQIVND in the germline V gene (reference sequence). Trimming stripped 0 bases from V and 8 bases from J, with 7 bases between. This CDR3 spans 12 amino acids. In nucleotides, the CDR3 is TGTGCCAGTAGTATAGAAGGGCGCGGCTACACCTTC. Translation: CASSIEGRGYTF.

V and J are TRBV5-1 and TRBJ2-3; the match to TRBD2 covers 9 bases. The junction had 6 bases not matched to a gene; V was cut back by 4 bases and J by 3 bases. Germline lookup yields CDR1 SGHRS and CDR2 YFSETQ. This CDR3 contains 15 residues. The CDR3, as DNA: TGCGCCAGCAGCCGCGGGACTAGCATGACAGATACGCAGTATTTT. Its translation: CASSRGTSMTDTQYF.

The gene calls are TRBV7-2 and TRBJ1-2; no clear D gene. The germline V gene encodes CDR1 SGHTA and CDR2 FQGNSA. The CDR3 has 16 residues. V was shortened by 2 bases and J by 0 bases, with 13 bases between the two germline ends. DNA of the CDR3: TGTGCCAGCAGCTTAAGTGCAGGCTTACCTAACTATGGCTACACCTTC. As protein: CASSLSAGLPNYGYTF.

Here the CDR3 reads CASSPRTGLTEAFF. Written as DNA, the CDR3 is TGTGCCAGCAGCCCTCGGACAGGGCTTACTGAAGCTTTCTTT. V usage is TRBV13 and J usage is TRBJ1-1; 8 bases are shared with TRBD1. Trimming removed 5 bases from V and 5 bases from J; junction bases left unmatched: 7. The CDR3 runs 14 residues. Germline V gene lookup returns CDR1 PRHDT and CDR2 FYEKMQ (reference sequence).

This chain joins TRBV7-3 and TRBJ2-7; 7 positions agree with TRBD1. CDR1 and CDR2 (germline): SGHTA, FQGTGA. V shed 2 bases and J 3 bases; nucleotides not matched to a gene: 4. This CDR3 spans 14 amino acids. The DNA of the CDR3 is TGTGCCAGCAGCTTAGGCTCAGGGGGCTACGAGCAGTACTTC. Translating gives CASSLGSGGYEQYF.

The chain carries TRBV19 and TRBJ1-2; no definite D call. The CDR3 has 14 amino acids. V was pared by 5 bases and J by 4 bases, with 14 bases between. CDR1 LNHDA and CDR2 SQIVND come from the germline V gene (reference sequence). CDR3 DNA sequence: TGTGCCAGTAGTTCGGCAGTCTTCCCCTATGGCTACACCTTC. Translated: CASSSAVFPYGYTF.

This chain links TRBV5-3 with TRBJ1-2; D is unresolved. TRBV5-3 is identified as an open reading frame with a role that is uncertain. V was trimmed by 3 bases and J by 4 bases, leaving 10 bases between them. CDR3 length: 13 residues. CDR3 residues: CARSWSRAYGYTF. Written as DNA, the CDR3 is TGTGCCAGAAGCTGGTCCCGAGCCTATGGCTACACCTTC.

This chain uses TRBV5-8 with TRBJ1-2, with D perhaps matching TRBD1 (5 bases). This CDR3 has 15 amino acids. Trimming left V 3 bases short and J 8 bases short, with 20 bases between. Germline V gene sequence: CDR1 SGHTS, CDR2 YDEGEE. This CDR3 is CASSSSWRGSRGYTF. The CDR3 bases are TGTGCCAGCAGCTCGAGCTGGAGGGGTTCGCGAGGCTACACCTTC.

This sequence joins TRBV5-1 and TRBJ2-3, with 9 bases identical to TRBD2. In germline, CDR1 is SGHRS, CDR2 YFSETQ. With 3 bases clipped from V and 6 bases from J, the junction kept 5 bases outside the gene matches. The length of the CDR3 is 14 residues. CDR3 sequence (DNA): TGCGCCAGCAGCTACCTAAGCGGGAGGGATACGCAGTATTTT. Translating it yields CASSYLSGRDTQYF.

The J gene is TRBJ1-1, the V gene TRBV19; D not certain. Trimming removed 1 base from V and 2 bases from J, with 8 bases in between. The CDR3 has 14 amino acids. CDR1 is LNHDA and CDR2 is SQIVND in the germline V gene (reference sequence). This chain's CDR3 is CASSIGVFNTEAFF. The CDR3 DNA is TGTGCCAGTAGTATAGGCGTCTTTAACACTGAAGCTTTCTTT.

The gene calls are TRBV28 and TRBJ2-7; 8 positions agree with TRBD1. The J segment lost 8 bases and the V segment lost 6 bases, leaving 15 bases of the junction unmatched. The CDR3 has 15 amino acids. Germline V gene sequence: CDR1 MDHEN, CDR2 SYDVKM. The CDR3 reads CASSLMSRGPPQQYF. The CDR3 DNA is TGTGCCAGCAGCCTAATGTCCAGGGGGCCTCCCCAGCAGTACTTC.

This clone was picked up one time. This chain links TRBV7-3 with TRBJ2-7; 8 bases map to TRBD2. Unmatched junction bases numbered 4, after V lost 1 base and J lost 2 bases. Germline CDR1 reads SGHTA; CDR2 reads FQGTGA. The CDR3 totals 15 residues. The CDR3 is CASSLMTGGTYEQYF. DNA of the CDR3: TGTGCCAGCAGCTTAATGACGGGAGGGACCTACGAGCAGTACTTC.

This chain uses TRBV5-1 with TRBJ1-1; 8 bases are shared with TRBD1. This CDR3 has 17 amino acids. V was pared by 2 bases and J by 0 bases, with 9 bases of the junction left unmatched. Germline CDR1 reads SGHRS; CDR2 reads YFSETQ. CDR3 in amino acids: CASSFWTGKIMNTEAFF. CDR3 nucleotides: TGCGCCAGCAGCTTTTGGACAGGGAAAATCATGAACACTGAAGCTTTCTTT. The variable domain in full, with the rest retrieved from reference TRBV5-1 and TRBJ1-1, is KAGVTQTPRYLIKTRGQQVTLSCSPISGHRSVSWYQQTPGQGLQFLFEYFSETQRNKGNFPGRFSGRQFSNSRSEMNVSTLELGDSALYLCASSFWTGKIMNTEAFFGQGTRLTVV.

This rearrangement joins TRBV5-1 to TRBJ1-2; no definite D call. This CDR3 has 13 amino acids. V gave up 5 bases and J gave up 8 bases, with 16 bases separating them. From germline, CDR1 is SGHRS and CDR2 YFSETQ. Here the CDR3 DNA reads TGCGCCAGCAGGAGCACCGTAGCCCTAGGCTACACCTTC. Amino acids: CASRSTVALGYTF.

This clone came up once. One end of the junction is discordant with germline, which a read error may explain. The V and J genes are TRBV5-1 and TRBJ2-3, with 8 nucleotides matching TRBD1. This CDR3 is 14 amino acids long. Looked up from germline, CDR1 is SGHRS and CDR2 is YFSETQ. CDR3 amino acids: CASSLDRATDTQYF. In DNA form, the CDR3 reads TGCGCCAGCAGTTTGGACAGGGCTACAGATACGCAGTATTTT.

The V and J genes are TRBV9 and TRBJ2-3; D remains ambiguous. This CDR3 is 14 amino acids long. Trimming left V 3 bases short and J 0 bases short, with 8 bases between. The germline CDR1 and CDR2 sequences are SGDLS and YYNGEE. DNA for the CDR3: TGTGCCAGCAGCGACAGAAGGAGCACAGATACGCAGTATTTT. Translation: CASSDRRSTDTQYF.

A few counts support this clone. The V gene is TRBV28, the J gene TRBJ1-1, with TRBD1 matching over 11 bases. Germline V lookup: CDR1 MDHEN, CDR2 SYDVKM. V shed 6 bases and J 6 bases; nucleotides not matched to a gene: 3. The CDR3 extends over 13 amino acids. The DNA of the CDR3 is TGTGCCAGCAGACGGACAGGGGGCTCTGAAGCTTTCTTT. It codes for CASRRTGGSEAFF.

This clone came up once. The chain uses TRBV4-1 and TRBJ2-1, with D perhaps matching TRBD2 (7 bases). Germline assignment: CDR1 MGHRA and CDR2 YSYEKL. This CDR3 comprises 16 residues. V dropped 1 base and J dropped 7 bases, with 17 bases sitting between them. For the CDR3, the DNA is TGCGCCAGCAGCCAAGGACCGGGGGGCCCCTCTAATGAGCAGTTCTTC. It translates to CASSQGPGGPSNEQFF.

This clone has only a few counts. The rearrangement joins TRBV18 to TRBJ1-1; maybe TRBD1 (5 bases). CDR3 length equals 13 residues. The V end was cut by 6 bases, the J end by 5 bases, with 13 bases between. The germline gives CDR1 KGHSH, CDR2 LQKENI. The CDR3, as DNA: TGTGCCAGCTCCCGGGGGAAGGGGACTGAAGCTTTCTTT. Encoded protein: CASSRGKGTEAFF. Variable domain in full (rest from reference TRBV18 and TRBJ1-1): NAGVMQNPRHLVRRRGQEARLRCSPMKGHSHVYWYRQLPEEGLKFMVYLQKENIIDESGMPKERFSAEFPKEGPSILRIQQVVRGDSAAYFCASSRGKGTEAFFGQGTRLTVV.

This clone was observed once. The CDR3 sequence: CASSKRDRGSPQHF. As DNA, the CDR3 is TGTGCCAGTAGTAAACGAGACAGGGGGAGTCCCCAGCATTTT. The chain recombines TRBV19 with TRBJ1-5; 9 positions match TRBD1. The CDR3 spans 14 residues. Germline V gives CDR1 LNHDA, CDR2 SQIVND (reference sequence). V dropped 4 bases and J dropped 10; count of bases not matched to a gene: 8.

The chain links TRBV19 to TRBJ2-5; 7 positions match TRBD2. The junction had 15 bases not matched to a gene; V was cut back by 6 bases and J by 2 bases. The CDR3 covers 17 residues. The germline V gene has CDR1 LNHDA and CDR2 SQIVND (reference sequence). The CDR3 coding sequence is TGTGCCAGTAGCAGTGAACGGGCGGGGGATGGACAAGAGACCCAGTACTTC. Its translation: CASSSERAGDGQETQYF.

V is TRBV27 and J is TRBJ1-6, with TRBD1 as a possible D gene (6 bases). V lost 0 bases to trimming and J lost 8 bases, with 11 bases between them. Germline-derived CDR1 and CDR2 are MNHEY and SMNVEV (reference sequence). This CDR3 has 15 amino acids. CDR3 residues: CASSLSQQGHSPLHF. The CDR3 nucleotides read TGTGCCAGCAGTTTATCGCAGCAGGGGCATTCACCCCTCCACTTT.

This clone was seen more than once but under ten times. CDR3 coding DNA: TGTGCCAGCAGTTACGCGAGCGGCAATCAGCCCCAGCATTTT. This sequence encodes CASSYASGNQPQHF. The chain combines TRBV6-5 with TRBJ1-5; D is unclear. Germline CDR1 and CDR2: MNHEY and SVGAGI. The V end lost 2 bases, the J end lost 2 bases, and 7 bases lay between the germline ends. This CDR3 has 14 amino acids.

This clone is a singleton in its sample. The CDR3 nucleotides are TGCAGTGCTGGGGGACAGCATGGCTACACCTTC. Its protein product is CSAGGQHGYTF. The chain carries TRBV20-1 and TRBJ1-2; 7 bases map to TRBD1. Germline trimming cut 5 bases from V and 6 bases from J; bases unmatched to any gene: 3. The CDR3 is 11 amino acids. CDR1 is DFQATT, CDR2 SNEGSKA, per germline (reference sequence).

The CDR3 nucleotides are TGTGCCAGCAGTGTCGGGCAGGCGATGGAAGCTTTCTTT. Translating gives CASSVGQAMEAFF. The chain recombines TRBV2 with TRBJ1-1; the D is unclear. CDR1 is SNHLY and CDR2 is FYNNEI in the germline V gene. This CDR3 has 13 amino acids. The V end was cut by 4 bases, the J end by 8 bases, with 14 bases between.

This chain uses TRBV11-2 with TRBJ2-7; TRBD1 matches at 7 bases. The CDR3 is 16 amino acids. V lost 5 bases, J lost 0 bases, and 10 bases stayed unmatched. Germline V gene lookup returns CDR1 SGHAT and CDR2 FQNNGV. The CDR3 is CASSPAGTVSSYEQYV. DNA of the CDR3: TGTGCCAGCAGCCCCGCCGGGACAGTGAGCTCCTACGAGCAGTACGTC.

This clone was counted once. The junction and the germline gene differ at one end; a read error may be behind it. The rearrangement joins TRBV19 to TRBJ1-5; D not certain. The CDR3 loop spans 15 amino acids. Germline V gene lookup returns CDR1 LNHDA and CDR2 SQIVND (reference sequence). The CDR3 is CASRIGRTSNQPQHF. CDR3 DNA: TGTGCCAGTCGTATTGGACGGACGAGCAATCAGCCCCAGCATTTT.